The present TCR beta chain was sequenced within a study of beta chain features in type 1 diabetes. The CDR3 has 13 amino acids. Trimming removed 3 bases at V and 4 bases at J, with 9 bases between. CDR1 and CDR2 from the germline V gene are LNHDA and SQIVND (reference sequence). The sequenced template was cDNA made from the entire isolated RNA. Profiled with immunoSEQ multiplex PCR; TCRdb holds only in-frame clones, not every one. The repertoire includes about 350,000 clones, about 20% of them detected once, and 0.044% sits in the top ten. The sequenced sample consisted of naive CD4+ T cells from blood. The TCR comes from a woman under 30 in good health. The chain joins TRBV19 to TRBJ2-5; possibly TRBD2 for D (5 bases). This CDR3 reads CASSMTGIETQYF. Written as DNA, the CDR3 is TGTGCCAGTAGTATGACGGGGATAGAGACCCAGTACTTC.